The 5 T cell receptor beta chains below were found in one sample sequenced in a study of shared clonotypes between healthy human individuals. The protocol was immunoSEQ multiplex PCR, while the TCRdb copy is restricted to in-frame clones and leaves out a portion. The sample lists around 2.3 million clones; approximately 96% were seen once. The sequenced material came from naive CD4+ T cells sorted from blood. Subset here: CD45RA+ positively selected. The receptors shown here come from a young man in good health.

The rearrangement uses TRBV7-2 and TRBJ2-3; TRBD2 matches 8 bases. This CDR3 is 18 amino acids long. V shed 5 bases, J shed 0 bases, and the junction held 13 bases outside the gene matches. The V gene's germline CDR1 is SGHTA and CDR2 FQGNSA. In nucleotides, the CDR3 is TGTGCCAGCAGCAGTATATGGGGTAGCGGGATTAGCACAGATACGCAGTATTTT. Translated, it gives CASSSIWGSGISTDTQYF.

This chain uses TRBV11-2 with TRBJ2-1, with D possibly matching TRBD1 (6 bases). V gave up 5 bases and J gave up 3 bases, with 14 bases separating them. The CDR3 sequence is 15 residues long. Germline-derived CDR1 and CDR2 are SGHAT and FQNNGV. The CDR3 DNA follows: TGTGCCAGCAGCCTCGGACAGAGCAACTACAATGAGCAGTTCTTC. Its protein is CASSLGQSNYNEQFF.

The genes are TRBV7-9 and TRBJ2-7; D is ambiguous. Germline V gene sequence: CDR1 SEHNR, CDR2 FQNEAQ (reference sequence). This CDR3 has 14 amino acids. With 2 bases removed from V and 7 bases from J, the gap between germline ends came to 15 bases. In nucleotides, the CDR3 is TGTGCCAGCAGCTTAACTGGATCTCGGGTAGAGCAGTACTTC. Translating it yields CASSLTGSRVEQYF.

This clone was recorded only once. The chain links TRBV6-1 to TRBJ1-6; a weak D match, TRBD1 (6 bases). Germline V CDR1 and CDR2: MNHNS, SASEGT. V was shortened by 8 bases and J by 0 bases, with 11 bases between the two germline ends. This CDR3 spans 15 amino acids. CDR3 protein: CASERQDSYNSPLHF. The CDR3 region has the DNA TGTGCCAGCGAAAGACAGGACTCCTATAATTCACCCCTCCACTTT.

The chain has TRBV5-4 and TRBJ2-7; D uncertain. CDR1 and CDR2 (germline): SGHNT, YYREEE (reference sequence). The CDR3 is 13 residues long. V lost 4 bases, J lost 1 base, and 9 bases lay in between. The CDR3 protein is CASSKYTSYEQYF. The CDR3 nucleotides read TGTGCCAGCAGCAAGTACACTTCCTACGAGCAGTACTTC.